What follows are 2 T cell receptor beta chains derived from one specimen sequenced in a study of T cell repertoires in cytomegalovirus infection. The antigens of these receptors remain unknown. Each CDR3 protein is one row after TCRdb ran MiXCR on the reads. The profile covers roughly 7,900 distinct CDR3 sequences, with 45% to 60% appearing a single time and roughly four fifths taken by the ten largest. What was sequenced was PBMCs, sequenced either directly or after in vitro stimulation (not recorded which). These receptors all stem from a human donor in good health (CMV status not recorded). Some clones in this sample may be carry-over from other donors' samples.

The V and J genes are TRBV20-1 and TRBJ2-1, with D tentatively TRBD1 or TRBD2 (6 bases each). CDR3 length: 14 residues. Per the germline V gene, CDR1 is DFQATT and CDR2 is SNEGSKA (reference sequence). V lost 3 bases and J 2 bases, leaving 11 bases between the germline ends. The CDR3: CSASPGATYNEQFF. The CDR3 bases are TGCAGTGCTAGCCCGGGGGCCACCTACAATGAGCAGTTCTTC.

The chain links TRBV30 to TRBJ2-7, with TRBD2 identical over 11 bases. Trimming took 2 bases from V and 5 from J; bases not matched to a gene: 5. CDR1 and CDR2 (germline): GTSNPN, SVGIG (reference sequence). There are 14 residues in the CDR3. The DNA of the CDR3 is TGTGCCTGGAGTCCCATAGCGGGAGGGAACGAGCAGTACTTC. Its translation is CAWSPIAGGNEQYF.